These T cell receptor beta chains were read from a single sample in a study of T cell changes during pregnancy in multiple sclerosis. Only in-frame clones appear in the TCRdb table, and some are missing; sequencing was by immunoSEQ multiplex PCR. The profile shows tens of thousands of clones, more than 80% of them singletons. The specimen was CD4+ T cells from peripheral blood mononuclear cells, collected before pregnancy. These receptors originate from a female donor with multiple sclerosis, enrolled in a pregnancy study. The CDR3 runs from the conserved cysteine through the conserved F or W. Rows give clone size only sometimes, using once, few, many, or a class for an expanded clone.

>.|TRBJ2-1|TRBV7-9
CASSLLAGLDYNEQFF
>.|TRBJ1-1|TRBV30
CAWSVSKRGTEAFF
>.|TRBJ2-3|TRBV30
CAWSVAGTWNTQYF
>.|TRBJ1-1|TRBV5-4
CASSRNSGTPWAEAFF
>.|TRBJ1-5|TRBV7-8
CASSLGGGTGFSNQPQHF
>.|TRBJ2-1|TRBV18
CASSPGLGDEQFF
>.|TRBJ2-2|TRBV12-5
CASGRNPGQGDTGELFF
>.|TRBJ2-1|TRBV5-1
CASSLEATQQFF
>.|TRBJ2-2|TRBV19
CASTSMKSTGELFF
>.|TRBJ2-5|TRBV6-5
CASSYSGSQETQYF
>.|TRBJ2-3|TRBV30
CAWSLTGFITDTQYF
>.|TRBJ2-1|TRBV9
CASSVGASGGWDNEQFF
>few|TRBJ1-3|TRBV7-3
CASSLTLRQGAGGNTIYF
>.|TRBJ1-5|TRBV19
CATSQGSQPQHF
>.|TRBJ1-5|TRBV6-4
CASSPDNGQPQHF
>.|TRBJ1-5|TRBV19
CASGQGDQPQHF
>.|TRBJ1-3|TRBV5-1
CASSLDTGQFGNTIYF
>.|TRBJ2-3|TRBV7-8
CASSYPPQVLRTDTQYF
>.|TRBJ1-2|TRBV6-4
CASSPSTGGYGYTF
>.|TRBJ2-1|TRBV5-1
CASSLLQGLGSYNEQFF
>.|TRBJ2-3|TRBV5-4
CASSLDSGPRTDTQYF
>once|TRBJ2-7|TRBV30
CAWSLSFAGVGEQYF
>.|TRBJ2-1|TRBV6-5
CASSRDRVTNEQFF
>.|TRBJ2-2|TRBV4-2
CASSQVSTNTGELFF
>.|TRBJ2-1|TRBV5-4
CASSSSGGEQFF
>.|TRBJ2-7|TRBV29-1
CSVWGLQQGSSYEQYF
>.|TRBJ1-4|TRBV5-1
CASTMDRPATNEKLFF
>.|TRBJ2-5|TRBV29-1
CSVVHRGQVETQYF
>.|TRBJ2-5|TRBV11-2
CASSPLSRGTQYF
>.|TRBJ2-1|TRBV7-9
CASSSLLSNEQFF
>.|TRBJ2-7|TRBV5-1
CASSLGLAPTYEQYF
>.|TRBJ1-5|TRBV21-1
CASSDGTGSNQPQHF
>.|TRBJ2-3|TRBV4-2
CASSQEAAGGTDTQYF
>.|TRBJ1-3|TRBV15
CATSRDRGSGNTIYF
>.|TRBJ1-1|TRBV28
CASSLNIPNTEAFF
>many|TRBJ2-5|TRBV5-4
CASSSGQQETQYF
>.|TRBJ1-4|TRBV2
CASSRQGVKEKLFF
>.|TRBJ1-4|TRBV19
CASSETGTGEEKLFF
>.|TRBJ2-2|TRBV10-3
CATRPSGVHGELFF